Listed below are T cell receptor beta chains from one sample, sequenced in a study of blood T cell repertoires in COVID-19. The protocol was immunoSEQ multiplex PCR, while the TCRdb copy is restricted to in-frame clones and leaves out a portion. The sample yields 150,000 or so clones, roughly 90% seen once. The sequencing sample was made of peripheral blood. All receptors come from a man aged 60 to 75 with active or convalescent COVID-19. CDR3s include the opening cysteine and the closing phenylalanine or tryptophan. The D gene is left open where the match is weak. Clone size is given for some rows only: seen once, a few or many times, or a class if the clone is expanded.

D gene | clone size | J gene | V gene | CDR3 protein | CDR3 DNA
TRBD1 | once | TRBJ2-7 | TRBV13 | CASSLTGQGIVSYEQYF | TGTGCCAGCAGCTTAACGGGACAGGGAATTGTATCCTACGAGCAGTACTTC
TRBD2 | once | TRBJ2-1 | TRBV19 | CASSMGGGGASYNEQFF | TGTGCCAGTAGTATGGGTGGCGGGGGGGCCTCCTACAATGAGCAGTTCTTC
TRBD1 | once | TRBJ1-1 | TRBV19 | CASSTGQGRGMNTEAFF | TGTGCCAGTAGTACTGGACAGGGGAGGGGGATGAACACTGAAGCTTTCTTT
TRBD2 | few | TRBJ2-5 | TRBV10-3 | CAISESLAGHRETQYF | TGTGCCATCAGTGAGTCACTAGCGGGGCACCGGGAGACCCAGTACTTC
TRBD1 | . | TRBJ1-6 | TRBV27 | CASSSGGVYSPLHF | TGTGCCAGCAGTTCAGGGGGTGTTTATTCACCCCTCCACTTT
. | few | TRBJ1-5 | TRBV7-9 | CASSLVGQAYNQPQHF | TGTGCCAGCAGCTTAGTTGGCCAGGCTTACAATCAGCCCCAGCATTTT
TRBD1 | . | TRBJ1-6 | TRBV2 | CASSEGQGDSPLHF | TGTGCCAGCAGTGAGGGACAGGGGGATTCACCCCTCCACTTT
TRBD2 | . | TRBJ2-7 | TRBV5-4 | CASSQGLAGALEQYF | TGTGCCAGCAGCCAGGGACTAGCGGGAGCCCTGGAGCAGTACTTC
. | . | TRBJ1-2 | TRBV7-9 | CASSLGHEYGYTF | TGTGCCAGCAGCTTAGGACATGAGTATGGCTACACCTTC
TRBD2 | . | TRBJ2-1 | TRBV11-2 | CASSLLSGRSNEQFF | TGTGCCAGCAGCCTACTTAGCGGGAGATCAAATGAGCAGTTCTTC
TRBD2 | . | TRBJ2-2 | TRBV5-1 | CASSLRGSGLAGESNTGELFF | TGCGCCAGCAGCTTGAGGGGATCCGGACTAGCGGGAGAATCGAACACCGGGGAGCTGTTTTTT
TRBD1 | . | TRBJ1-1 | TRBV27 | CASSQPNRGTEAFF | TGTGCCAGCAGTCAGCCAAACAGGGGTACTGAAGCTTTCTTT
. | . | TRBJ1-6 | TRBV11-2 | CASSPEQGSYSYNSPLHF | TGTGCCAGCAGCCCCGAGCAGGGGTCTTACTCCTATAATTCACCCCTCCACTTT
TRBD2 | . | TRBJ2-3 | TRBV5-1 | CASSWGLAGGVDTQYF | TGCGCCAGCAGCTGGGGACTAGCGGGAGGGGTAGATACGCAGTATTTT
. | . | TRBJ1-3 | TRBV7-9 | CASSLGSGHRSGNTIYF | TGTGCCAGCAGCTTAGGTTCCGGACACCGATCTGGAAACACCATATATTTT
TRBD2 | once | TRBJ2-3 | TRBV25-1 | CASSEGLAGSTDTQYF | TGTGCCAGCAGTGAAGGACTAGCGGGGTCCACAGATACGCAGTATTTT
TRBD1 | . | TRBJ2-1 | TRBV7-6 | CASSSSPGQGASEQFF | TGTGCCAGCAGCTCCAGCCCGGGACAGGGGGCTAGTGAGCAGTTCTTC
. | . | TRBJ1-2 | TRBV19 | CASSLDTLYGYTF | TGTGCCAGTAGCCTCGACACCCTATATGGCTACACCTTC
. | . | TRBJ2-7 | TRBV5-6 | CASSRVDSNYEQYF | TGTGCCAGCAGCAGGGTGGACAGCAACTACGAGCAGTACTTC
TRBD2 | . | TRBJ2-1 | TRBV18 | CASSPIGSGSPPGEQFF | TGTGCCAGCTCACCAATAGGTAGCGGGAGCCCTCCGGGTGAGCAGTTCTTC